A single sample is the source of the 27 T cell receptor beta chains below, sequenced in a study of cytomegalovirus exposure and HLA in healthy donors. Both 60 Vbeta primers and 13 Jbeta primers went into the PCR. The assay was immunoSEQ multiplex PCR, and TCRdb's table has in-frame clones only and misses some. The sample holds about 55,000 clones, 60% to 80% seen once. Sequenced input: PBMCs. The receptors originated from a female donor in good health and CMV-seronegative.

The chain has TRBV6-5 and TRBJ1-3; D perhaps matches TRBD1 (5 bases). Germline-derived CDR1 and CDR2 are MNHEY and SVGAGI. The CDR3 consists of 14 residues. With 7 bases removed from V and 2 bases from J, the gap between germline ends came to 12 bases. The CDR3 DNA reads as TGTGCCAGCACCCGGGGAGGGGCTGGAAACACCATATATTTT. As protein: CASTRGGAGNTIYF.

This sequence joins TRBV7-2 and TRBJ1-5; possibly TRBD1 for D (5 bases). V was shortened by 5 bases and J by 4 bases, with 9 bases between the two germline ends. Germline CDR1 SGHTA, CDR2 FQGNSA. The CDR3 runs to 13 residues. CDR3 sequence reads: CASSLQGNQPQHF. The CDR3 DNA reads TGTGCCAGCAGCCTTCAGGGAAATCAGCCCCAGCATTTT.

This clone was seen only a few times. This sequence joins TRBV11-2 and TRBJ1-2; D possibly corresponds to TRBD1 (5 bases). The germline V and J ends were trimmed by 4 bases and 4 bases, with 10 bases remaining between them. The CDR3 has 13 amino acids. In germline, CDR1 is SGHAT, CDR2 FQNNGV. CDR3: CASSSEGTYGYTF. The CDR3 DNA is TGTGCCAGCAGCTCGGAGGGGACCTATGGCTACACCTTC.

The genes are TRBV5-1 and TRBJ2-1; 8 bases map to TRBD2. The CDR3 covers 16 residues. The ends lost 0 bases at V and 7 bases at J; junction bases unmatched: 9. The germline V gene encodes CDR1 SGHRS and CDR2 YFSETQ. In DNA form, the CDR3 reads TGCGCCAGCAGCTTGGAGCCCGGGGGGGCGGTGAATGAGCAGTTCTTC. Its translation is CASSLEPGGAVNEQFF.

J is TRBJ1-2 and V is TRBV30, with 7 bases lining up with TRBD1. The V gene end was trimmed by 8 bases and the J gene end by 5 bases; junction bases not matched to a gene: 11. The V gene's germline CDR1 is GTSNPN and CDR2 SVGIG (reference sequence). This CDR3 has 13 amino acids. The CDR3 bases are TGTGCCAGCCGGGACACAGGGGATTATGGCTACACCTTC. Protein product: CASRDTGDYGYTF.

CDR3 nucleotides: TGTGCCAGCAGCCAGACAGGCGGCGAAAAACTGTTTTTT. It codes for CASSQTGGEKLFF. The gene calls are TRBV6-1 and TRBJ1-4; D might be TRBD1 (6 bases). Between the trimmed V and J ends, which lost 6 bases and 8 bases, there was a span of 13 bases. This CDR3 spans 13 amino acids. Germline CDR1 is MNHNS and CDR2 is SASEGT.

The V call is TRBV11-2, the J call TRBJ2-5; 12 nucleotides match TRBD2. The germline V gene encodes CDR1 SGHAT and CDR2 FQNNGV. V lost 1 base to trimming and J lost 5 bases; unmatched junction nucleotides: 2. CDR3 length: 15 residues. This chain's CDR3 is CASSLASGRVETQYF. For the CDR3, the DNA is TGTGCCAGCAGCTTAGCTAGCGGGAGGGTTGAGACCCAGTACTTC. Based on the CDR3 plus reference TRBV11-2 and TRBJ2-5, the full variable domain is EAGVAQSPRYKIIEKRQSVAFWCNPISGHATLYWYQQILGQGPKLLIQFQNNGVVDDSQLPKDRFSAERLKGVDSTLKIQPAKLEDSAVYLCASSLASGRVETQYFGPGTRLLVL.

This clone was observed once. The gene calls are TRBV7-3 and TRBJ2-7; D is undetermined. With 5 bases removed from V and 1 base from J, the gap between germline ends came to 15 bases. Germline V CDR1 and CDR2: SGHTA, FQGTGA. The CDR3 has 15 residues. The CDR3 region has the DNA TGTGCCAGCAGCCCTCACTCCGTCACGTCCTACGAGCAGTACTTC. Its protein is CASSPHSVTSYEQYF.

The chain carries TRBV18 and TRBJ2-1; maybe TRBD1 (6 bases). The CDR3 length is 15 residues. Germline V CDR1 and CDR2: KGHSH, LQKENI. With 1 base removed from V and 6 bases from J, the gap between germline ends came to 13 bases. This CDR3 is CASSPRSGASNEQFF. The CDR3 DNA reads as TGTGCCAGCTCACCACGGTCAGGGGCGAGCAATGAGCAGTTCTTC.

V is TRBV18 and J is TRBJ1-5, with D possibly being TRBD1 (5 bases). CDR1 KGHSH and CDR2 LQKENI come from the germline V gene. With 4 bases removed from V and 4 bases from J, the gap between germline ends came to 8 bases. This CDR3 has 13 amino acids. The CDR3 DNA reads TGTGCCAGCTCACAGGACATTAATCAGCCCCAGCATTTT. Amino acids: CASSQDINQPQHF.

The chain is built from TRBV5-4 and TRBJ2-6, with D possibly being TRBD2 (5 bases). Trimming removed 3 bases at V and 1 base at J, with 14 bases between. Germline V CDR1 and CDR2: SGHNT, YYREEE (reference sequence). CDR3 length equals 17 residues. CDR3 in DNA: TGTGCCAGCAGCTCGGGCGGAGGAGCTTCTGGGGCCAACGTCCTGACTTTC. This translates into CASSSGGGASGANVLTF. Drawing the rest from reference TRBV5-4 and TRBJ2-6, the complete variable domain is ETGVTQSPTHLIKTRGQQVTLRCSSQSGHNTVSWYQQALGQGPQFIFQYYREEENGRGNFPPRFSGLQFPNYSSELNVNALELDDSALYLCASSSGGGASGANVLTFGAGSRLTVL.

The chain combines TRBV7-6 with TRBJ1-5; no clear D. The ends were cut back, 2 bases at V and 7 bases at J, with 6 bases in the middle. Germline-derived CDR1 and CDR2 are SGHVS and FNYEAQ. This CDR3 comprises 12 residues. CDR3 protein: CASSLPAQPQHF. CDR3 nucleotides: TGTGCCAGCAGCTTACCCGCGCAGCCCCAGCATTTT.

The chain carries TRBV28 and TRBJ2-7, with 8 bases aligning to TRBD1. This CDR3 contains 16 residues. The trim removed 3 bases at V and 5 bases at J, leaving 12 bases unmatched. The germline V gene has CDR1 MDHEN and CDR2 SYDVKM. The CDR3 is CASSFPGTGGVDEQYF. CDR3 sequence (DNA): TGTGCCAGCAGTTTCCCGGGGACAGGCGGGGTAGACGAGCAGTACTTC.

The V call is TRBV5-6, the J call TRBJ2-5; 14 bases map to TRBD2. CDR3 size: 18 residues. CDR1 is SGHDT and CDR2 is YYEEEE in the germline V gene. V trimming: 1 base; J trimming: 1 base; junction bases outside the gene matches: 6. The CDR3 is CASSLKTSGREPQETQYF. The CDR3 DNA reads as TGTGCCAGCAGCTTGAAGACTAGCGGGAGGGAGCCCCAAGAGACCCAGTACTTC.

As regards this clone: The DNA is left out, because the CDR3 cannot be placed on it with certainty; the CDR3 is given as TCRdb lists it. This chain joins TRBV21-1 and TRBJ1-1; TRBD1 is taken as the D call from the table, unchecked against the DNA. TRBV21-1 has pseudogene status. Inclusive of both ends, the CDR3 amounts to 19 amino acids. This CDR3 reads CASSKFPDLWGQGINEAFF.

The chain joins TRBV18 to TRBJ2-2; 10 nucleotides align to TRBD2. The CDR3 has 16 amino acids. Germline assignment: CDR1 KGHSH and CDR2 LQKENI. V lost 3 bases, J lost 5 bases, and 6 bases stayed unmatched. The CDR3 nucleotides read TGTGCCAGCTCACCTAGCGGGGGGAGTCTGACCGGGGAGCTGTTTTTT. Its translation: CASSPSGGSLTGELFF.

The V and J genes are TRBV7-9 and TRBJ2-5, with unresolved D. Germline V gene data show CDR1 as SEHNR and CDR2 as FQNEAQ (reference sequence). V was cut by 2 bases and J by 4 bases, with 11 bases left in between. There are 14 residues in the CDR3. In DNA, the CDR3 is TGTGCCAGCAGCTTAACTATTGACGGAGAGACCCAGTACTTC. The encoded protein is CASSLTIDGETQYF. Variable domain in full (rest from reference TRBV7-9 and TRBJ2-5): DTGVSQNPRHKITKRGQNVTFRCDPISEHNRLYWYRQTLGQGPEFLTYFQNEAQLEKSRLLSDRFSAERPKGSFSTLEIQRTEQGDSAMYLCASSLTIDGETQYFGPGTRLLVL.

J is TRBJ2-3 and V is TRBV27, with a weak D call TRBD2 (5 bases). CDR1 and CDR2 from the germline V gene are MNHEY and SMNVEV (reference sequence). The CDR3 is made up of 16 amino acids. Trimming took 3 bases from V and 6 from J, leaving 19 bases between them. The CDR3 DNA is TGTGCCAGCAGTTTGAGAGGGCAGAATCATCTTGATACGCAGTATTTT. Its protein is CASSLRGQNHLDTQYF.

This chain connects TRBV19 to TRBJ2-5; D possibly corresponds to TRBD2 (5 bases). The CDR3 totals 12 residues. Germline V gene lookup returns CDR1 LNHDA and CDR2 SQIVND (reference sequence). Trimming shortened V by 6 bases and J by 7 bases, and 12 bases separated the two germline ends. The CDR3 DNA follows: TGTGCCAGTAGCCCGGACTTGGGGACCCAGTACTTC. This gives the protein CASSPDLGTQYF.

The chain uses TRBV5-4 and TRBJ2-2; D remains ambiguous. Germline values: CDR1 SGHNT, CDR2 YYREEE (reference sequence). The CDR3 runs to 15 residues. The V end lost 0 bases, the J end lost 1 base, and 7 bases lay between the germline ends. Here the CDR3 reads CASSLEAWNTGELFF. The CDR3 DNA follows: TGTGCCAGCAGCTTGGAAGCTTGGAACACCGGGGAGCTGTTTTTT.

The chain recombines TRBV27 with TRBJ2-1; possibly TRBD1 for D (5 bases). The CDR3 loop spans 12 amino acids. CDR1 is MNHEY, CDR2 SMNVEV, per germline (reference sequence). V gave up 6 bases and J gave up 6 bases, with 9 bases separating them. The CDR3 protein is CASRQVVNEQFF. The DNA of the CDR3 is TGTGCCAGCAGACAGGTGGTCAATGAGCAGTTCTTC.

This chain joins TRBV28 and TRBJ2-3, with TRBD2 as a possible D gene (6 bases). The CDR3 is 13 amino acids. The germline V gene encodes CDR1 MDHEN and CDR2 SYDVKM. V lost 8 bases, J lost 1 base, and 10 bases lay in between. The CDR3 reads CASVSGGTDTQYF. In DNA form, the CDR3 reads TGTGCCAGCGTTTCGGGAGGCACAGATACGCAGTATTTT.

This chain joins TRBV4-2 and TRBJ2-5; 7 positions match TRBD2. Germline V gene lookup returns CDR1 LGHNA and CDR2 YNFKEQ. The CDR3 is made up of 13 amino acids. The V gene end was trimmed by 0 bases and the J gene end by 11 bases; junction bases not matched to a gene: 6. The CDR3 DNA reads TGTGCCAGCAGCCAAGATCTGGCGGGAGAGCAGTACTTC. Translating it yields CASSQDLAGEQYF.

The V gene is TRBV6-5, the J gene TRBJ2-5; TRBD1 matches at 8 bases. CDR1 is MNHEY, CDR2 SVGAGI, per germline. With V trimmed by 6 bases and J by 7 bases, 7 bases remained unmatched. This CDR3 has 13 residues. The CDR3 here is CASSPGQGRTQYF. The CDR3, as DNA: TGTGCCAGCAGCCCCGGACAGGGAAGGACCCAGTACTTC.

The chain combines TRBV7-3 with TRBJ2-1; 10 nucleotides agree with TRBD2. Per germline, CDR1 SGHTA and CDR2 FQGTGA. The CDR3 sequence is 15 residues long. V gave up 5 bases and J gave up 7 bases; unmatched junction bases: 8. CDR3: CASSPWSGGANEQFF. As DNA, the CDR3 is TGTGCCAGCAGCCCCTGGAGCGGGGGGGCAAATGAGCAGTTCTTC.

V and J are TRBV6-5 and TRBJ1-1; TRBD1 matches 8 bases. There are 11 residues in the CDR3. The trim removed 5 bases at V and 11 bases at J, leaving 4 bases unmatched. Germline V gene data show CDR1 as MNHEY and CDR2 as SVGAGI. CDR3 DNA: TGTGCCAGCAGTCGACAGGGGAAGGCTTTCTTT. As protein: CASSRQGKAFF.

The J gene is TRBJ1-1, the V gene TRBV2; a possible D gene is TRBD1 (5 bases). Trimming took off 6 bases at V and 0 bases at J, with 11 bases between the two ends. Germline loops: CDR1 SNHLY, CDR2 FYNNEI. The CDR3 runs to 14 residues. CDR3 sequence: CASSLQDMNTEAFF. CDR3 DNA sequence: TGTGCCAGCAGCCTACAGGATATGAACACTGAAGCTTTCTTT.